The clone carrying this T cell receptor (beta chain) was observed a handful of times. Its antigen is unknown. Treatment specified: roughly 11-day PBMC culture with coronavirus spike peptide pools or control peptides (ViraFEST assay). The J segment lost 2 bases and the V segment lost 1 base, leaving 5 bases of the junction unmatched. The CDR3 spans 17 residues. CDR1 is LNHNV, CDR2 YYDKDF, per germline (reference sequence). Oncomine TCR Beta short-read sequencing was applied to DNA from cultured CD4+ T cells. One entry per CDR3 protein results from TCRdb running MiXCR on the PCR reads. The table has around 21,000 distinct CDR3 sequences, around 53% seen once. This entry is derived from a study of vaccination and CD4 T cells after COVID-19.

Sequenced sample: CD4+ T cells from blood, cultured in vitro. The chain links TRBV15 to TRBJ2-5; 12 positions match TRBD2. The sequence was obtained from a human donor who had recovered from COVID-19. The CDR3 DNA sequence: TGTGCCACCAGCAGAGCCTTAGGGACTAGCGGGCAAGAGACCCAGTACTTC. The encoded protein is CATSRALGTSGQETQYF.